This T cell receptor beta chain was sequenced in a study of T cells in localized non-small cell lung cancer. General study results and limits: A higher density of T cells in blood coincided with extended overall survival. Multi-region tumor sequencing was not done, so intratumor heterogeneity could not be excluded. T cell clonality was highest in uninvolved adjacent lung, above tumor.

V dropped 6 bases and J dropped 1 base, with 9 bases sitting between them. Germline V lookup: CDR1 SQVTM, CDR2 ANQGSEA. This CDR3 region has 12 residues. The method was immunoSEQ multiplex PCR; TCRdb's version includes in-frame clones alone and lacks a portion of them. In the table there are about 9,800 clones, around 42% of which are singletons. Comments on this clone: Its antigen is unidentified.

This chain joins TRBV29-1 and TRBJ1-1; D unclear. This TCR came from a woman between 35 and 75 years old with stage I lung adenocarcinoma. Source: lymph node tissue, taken before any cancer treatment. The CDR3 loop reads CSVVRGNTEAFF. CDR3 sequence (DNA): TGCAGCGTGGTGCGGGGGAACACTGAAGCTTTCTTT.